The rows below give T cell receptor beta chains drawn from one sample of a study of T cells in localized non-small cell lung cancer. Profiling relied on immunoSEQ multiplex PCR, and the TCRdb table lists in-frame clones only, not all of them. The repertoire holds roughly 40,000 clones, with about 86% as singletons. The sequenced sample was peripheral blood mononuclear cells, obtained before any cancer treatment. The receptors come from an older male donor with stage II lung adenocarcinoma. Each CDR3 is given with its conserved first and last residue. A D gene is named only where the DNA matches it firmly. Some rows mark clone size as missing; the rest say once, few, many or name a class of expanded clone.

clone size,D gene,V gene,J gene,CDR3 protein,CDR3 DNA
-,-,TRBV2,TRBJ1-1,CASLRQPNTEAFF,TGTGCCAGCCTACGACAGCCGAACACTGAAGCTTTCTTT
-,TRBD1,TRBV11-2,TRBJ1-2,CASSLTGAYGYTF,TGTGCCAGCAGCTTAACAGGGGCTTATGGCTACACCTTC
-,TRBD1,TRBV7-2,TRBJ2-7,CASSLSGTGAYEQYF,TGTGCCAGCAGCTTATCCGGGACAGGGGCCTACGAGCAGTACTTC
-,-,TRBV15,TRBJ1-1,CATSRDLTQGAFF,TGTGCCACCAGCAGAGACCTAACCCAGGGGGCTTTCTTT
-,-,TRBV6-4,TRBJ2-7,CASSEQFGYEQYF,TGTGCCAGCAGTGAACAATTCGGTTACGAGCAGTACTTC
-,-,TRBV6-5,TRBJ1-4,CASSYSSGREKLFF,TGTGCCAGCAGTTACTCGTCCGGAAGGGAAAAACTGTTTTTT
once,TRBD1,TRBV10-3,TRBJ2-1,CAISESPTGDFYNEQFF,TGTGCCATCAGTGAGTCCCCGACAGGGGACTTCTACAATGAGCAGTTCTTC
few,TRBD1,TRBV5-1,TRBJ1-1,CASSETGRAEAFF,TGCGCCAGCAGCGAGACAGGGAGGGCTGAAGCTTTCTTT
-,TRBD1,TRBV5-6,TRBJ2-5,CASSSLDRGEGETQYF,TGTGCCAGCAGCTCTTTGGACAGGGGGGAAGGGGAGACCCAGTACTTC
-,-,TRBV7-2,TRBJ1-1,CASSFSFNTEAFF,TGTGCCAGCAGCTTTAGCTTTAACACTGAAGCTTTCTTT
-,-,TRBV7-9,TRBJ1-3,CASSLQGTGNTIYF,TGTGCCAGCAGCTTACAGGGAACAGGAAACACCATATATTTT
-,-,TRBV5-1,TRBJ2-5,CASSLEYPGRPETQYF,TGCGCCAGCAGCTTGGAGTATCCAGGGAGACCAGAGACCCAGTACTTC
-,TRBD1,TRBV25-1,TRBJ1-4,CASMRTGAEKLFF,TGTGCCAGCATGAGGACAGGGGCGGAAAAACTGTTTTTT
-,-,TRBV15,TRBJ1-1,CATTLGGVGNTEAFF,TGTGCCACCACCCTAGGGGGGGTCGGGAACACTGAAGCTTTCTTT
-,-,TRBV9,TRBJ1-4,CASSALQGGKLFF,TGTGCCAGCAGCGCCCTACAGGGCGGGAAACTGTTTTTT
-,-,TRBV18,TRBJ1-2,CASSPIDRSYGYTF,TGTGCCAGCTCACCAATCGACCGATCCTATGGCTACACCTTC
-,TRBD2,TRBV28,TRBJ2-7,CASSFPPGGGYEQYF,TGTGCCAGCAGTTTCCCGCCCGGGGGGGGCTACGAGCAGTACTTC
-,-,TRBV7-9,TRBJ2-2,CASSPKRVNTGELFF,TGTGCCAGCAGCCCTAAGCGGGTGAACACCGGGGAGCTGTTTTTT
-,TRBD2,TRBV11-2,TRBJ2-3,CASSFLAGGTDTQYF,TGTGCCAGCAGCTTCTTAGCGGGAGGAACAGATACGCAGTATTTT
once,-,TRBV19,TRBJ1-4,CASSRTYNEKLFF,TGTGCCAGTAGTCGCACATATAATGAAAAACTGTTTTTT
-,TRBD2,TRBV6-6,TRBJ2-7,CASSYSMGTTYEQYF,TGTGCCAGCAGTTACTCGATGGGGACTACCTACGAGCAGTACTTC
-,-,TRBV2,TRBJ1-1,CASSEQQGRAEAFF,TGTGCCAGCAGTGAACAGCAGGGCAGGGCTGAAGCTTTCTTT
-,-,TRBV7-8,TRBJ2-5,CASGARRESRETQYF,TGTGCCAGCGGAGCTAGGAGGGAGTCGAGAGAGACCCAGTACTTC
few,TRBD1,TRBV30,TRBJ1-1,CAWSSGGAGSTEAFF,TGTGCCTGGAGTTCAGGGGGCGCGGGGAGCACTGAAGCTTTCTTT
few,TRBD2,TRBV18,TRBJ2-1,CASSGGLAVYNEQFF,TGTGCCAGCTCAGGCGGACTAGCGGTCTACAATGAGCAGTTCTTC
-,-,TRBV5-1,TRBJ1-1,CASSLAGGLGNRSEAFF,TGCGCCAGCAGCTTGGCCGGGGGGCTCGGTAACCGATCTGAAGCTTTCTTT
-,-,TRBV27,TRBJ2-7,CASSSGEISYEQYF,TGTGCCAGCAGTTCTGGGGAGATCTCCTACGAGCAGTACTTC
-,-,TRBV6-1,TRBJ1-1,CASSEWVNTEAFF,TGTGCCAGCAGTGAATGGGTGAACACTGAAGCTTTCTTT
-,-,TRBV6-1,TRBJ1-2,CASTGDRNYGYTF,TGTGCCAGCACCGGAGACCGAAACTATGGCTACACCTTC
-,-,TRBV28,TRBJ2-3,CASSGRQGSGKGPTDTQYF,TGTGCCAGCAGTGGGAGACAGGGTAGCGGGAAGGGACCCACAGATACGCAGTATTTT
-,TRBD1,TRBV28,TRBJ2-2,CASSLVPGQGAILNTGELFF,TGTGCCAGCAGTTTGGTCCCGGGACAGGGGGCGATTTTAAACACCGGGGAGCTGTTTTTT
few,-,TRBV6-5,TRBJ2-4,CASSYSPRSGNIQYF,TGTGCCAGCAGTTACTCTCCTCGAAGTGGAAACATTCAGTACTTC
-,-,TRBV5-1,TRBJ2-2,CASRRDANTGELFF,TGCGCGTCACGGAGGGATGCGAACACCGGGGAGCTGTTTTTT
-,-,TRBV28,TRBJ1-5,CASSEKKDSPGARSNQPQHF,TGTGCCAGCAGTGAAAAAAAGGATTCACCGGGAGCCCGTAGCAATCAGCCCCAGCATTTT
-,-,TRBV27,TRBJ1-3,CASSLPARRYGNTIYF,TGTGCCAGCAGTCTCCCTGCCCGTAGGTATGGAAACACCATATATTTT
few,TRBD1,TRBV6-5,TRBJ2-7,CASSYGMKGGHYEQYF,TGTGCCAGCAGTTACGGGATGAAAGGGGGCCACTACGAGCAGTACTTC
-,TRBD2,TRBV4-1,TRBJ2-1,CASSQVYGRAATSGRHEQFF,TGCGCCAGCAGCCAAGTGTATGGCAGGGCGGCGACTAGCGGGAGGCATGAGCAGTTCTTC
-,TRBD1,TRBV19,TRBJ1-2,CASTTPGQLYGYTF,TGTGCCAGTACTACTCCGGGACAGCTTTATGGCTACACCTTC
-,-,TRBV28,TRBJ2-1,CASSGVFYNEQFF,TGTGCCAGCAGTGGGGTTTTTTACAATGAGCAGTTCTTC
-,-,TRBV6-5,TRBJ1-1,CASNQQGAEAFF,TGTGCCAGCAACCAACAGGGCGCTGAAGCTTTCTTT
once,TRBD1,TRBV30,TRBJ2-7,CAWKRDRVYEQYF,TGTGCCTGGAAAAGGGACAGGGTTTACGAGCAGTACTTC
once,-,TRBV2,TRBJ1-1,CASSASLVNTEAFF,TGTGCCAGCAGTGCCAGCTTAGTGAACACTGAAGCTTTCTTT
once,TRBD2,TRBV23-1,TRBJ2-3,CASSQLAGSTDTQYF,TGCGCCAGCAGTCAACTAGCGGGGAGCACAGATACGCAGTATTTT
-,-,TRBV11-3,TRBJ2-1,CASSLADYNEQFF,TGTGCCAGCAGCTTAGCAGACTACAATGAGCAGTTCTTC
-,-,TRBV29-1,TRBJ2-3,CSVEIIATLRMGTQYF,TGCAGCGTTGAGATTATTGCTACCCTCAGGATGGGTACGCAGTATTTT
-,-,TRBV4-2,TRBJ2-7,CASSQEGQWDSYEQYF,TGTGCCAGCAGCCAAGAGGGTCAGTGGGATTCCTACGAGCAGTACTTC
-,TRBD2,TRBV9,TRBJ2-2,CASSVGLAGASGELFF,TGTGCCAGCAGCGTCGGACTAGCGGGAGCCTCCGGGGAGCTGTTTTTT